The T cell receptor beta chain under discussion was sequenced for a study of PD-1 blockade in classical Hodgkin lymphoma (dated by TCRdb to the early 2020s). With respect to the entire study: Nivolumab dosing was 3 mg/kg intravenously every 2 weeks, continuing until either disease progression or unacceptable toxicity. To define a peripheral blood immune signature of response to PD-1 blockade in classical Hodgkin lymphoma, the study combined TCR beta sequencing with CyTOF.

Note on this clone: What this receptor recognizes is not known. Base qualities were left out, and no much larger clone turns up one base away.

Genomic DNA was extracted with the Qiagen DNeasy kit from unsorted PBMCs and from negatively selected CD4+ and CD8+ fractions. TCR beta CDR3 regions were subjected to amplification by immunoSEQ multiplex PCR with primers that anneal to V and J segments. A synthetic immune receptor repertoire was used to minimize amplification bias, and remaining bias was computationally removed after sequencing. The authors processed their data as follows. Repertoire diversity was quantified as the Shannon entropy index using custom Python scripts. The unsorted, CD4+ and CD8+ repertoires were each analyzed separately, with the exception of combined analyses, where CD4+ and CD8+ sequences were merged in silico. Clonal expansion was defined as at least a 2-fold frequency increase after treatment relative to C1D1, with a pseudocount of 0.5 for undetected baseline clones. Singleton clones were defined as clones with 0 or 1 copy at C1D1, and non-singleton clones were defined as clones with 2 or more copies. By matching protein sequences in sorted samples from the same patient, clones expanded in unsorted samples were annotated as CD4+, CD8+ or unknown. Wilcoxon tests on paired samples were used to test diversity changes from C1D1 to C4D1. TCRdb mirrors the immuneACCESS table, restricted to in-frame sequences. Some clones are absent from its copies; in checked studies, under half trace to an unresolved V gene, and the reason for the others is unknown. The V and J calls and clone size come from that table; D and trimming were worked out from the DNA. This sample gives 15,000 to 20,000 clones in total; roughly 85% of them show up just once. 2.6% of the sample goes to the ten largest clones.

The paper's findings and limits, for the study overall: The study was limited to a single clinical trial cohort, and causes of repertoire differences, possibly disease activity or prior therapy, remained undefined. CD4+ but not CD8+ TCR diversity rose significantly by C4D1 (p=0.0027 vs p=0.16), most apparent in complete responders (p=0.02). Among trial patients, those achieving complete response had baseline diversity similar to that of newly diagnosed patients, while diversity was significantly lower in partial responders and progressors. Baseline TCR diversity was reported to be lower in newly diagnosed patients than in healthy donors and to be lower still in relapsed/refractory patients. Lower diversity was seen in patients whose nivolumab began less than 1 year after ASCT, and these patients were left out of later analyses so that immune reconstitution would not confound the results.

In the germline V gene, CDR1 corresponds to SGHAT and CDR2 to FQNNGV. V was cut back by 5 bases and J by 16 bases, leaving a gap of 21 bases between them. The CDR3 covers 13 residues, taking in both the cysteine and the phenylalanine. Of the read, only the CDR3 DNA is kept; its 39 bases are in frame from base 1. The intended sense of this specimen's time point label: cycle 4 day 1 (C4D1), after more than 5 weeks of nivolumab. Every trial patient had relapsed following autologous stem cell transplantation, and prior brentuximab vedotin exposure was what differed among cohorts A, B and C. Magnetic negative selection with a Miltenyi CD4+ T cell isolation kit was used to purify CD4+ T cells from thawed PBMCs. The trial cohort included 55 to 65 patients with relapsed/refractory classical Hodgkin lymphoma, and each patient had a best overall response of complete response, partial response or progressive disease. Single-agent nivolumab was administered to trial patients in the multi-cohort phase II CheckMate 205 trial. Best overall response was determined by an independent review committee according to the 2007 International Working Group response criteria. PBMCs from the trial were collected at three points: immediately before nivolumab initiation (C1D1), and during therapy at cycle 2 day 1 and cycle 4 day 1. Peripheral blood was collected in 8 mL Vacutainer Cell Preparation Tubes, from which PBMCs were isolated by centrifugation and then cryopreserved. Purified CD4+ and CD8+ fractions were prepared only for cases where an additional PBMC sample was available. Magnetically labelled cells were removed on LS columns in a quadroMACS separator, and the flow-through was retained as the purified fraction.

The TCR comes from a human donor with classical Hodgkin lymphoma. The chain employs TRBV11-2 and TRBJ2-1; TRBD2 is a weak D gene call, 6 bases matching. The input for sequencing was CD4+ T cells from blood, taken before the fourth cycle of nivolumab. The DNA sequence is as follows: TGTGCCAGCAGCGCCCTACCCGGGACTTTCCTCTTCTTC. This codes for CASSALPGTFLFF.